This T cell receptor (beta chain) was obtained from a study of long-term antiretroviral therapy in people with HIV. Run at survey level, the immunoSEQ assay was version v3.0. Produced via immunoSEQ multiplex PCR; TCRdb's table is partial and in-frame only. The data hold fewer than 45,000 clones, with roughly 88% observed a single time. Study-wide results and limits: For ART adherence, viral resistance and therapy changes, no data were available. Dominant in the repertoire at all time points were clones expanded before ART. It was observed that HIV repertoires exhibited narrower CDR3 length ranges than controls.

Every one of the donors gave at least one pre-ART PBMC sample and at least two post-ART PBMC samples. As to this clone: Its antigen remains unidentified.

The specimen comprised unsorted PBMCs, sampled 2.2 years after starting antiretroviral therapy. This clonotype was sampled from a man younger than 35 with HIV.

The CDR3 sequence: CASSLDPGQGRRGDGYTF. In DNA form, the CDR3 reads TGTGCCAGCAGCTTAGATCCAGGACAGGGGAGACGGGGGGATGGCTACACCTTC. V and J are TRBV7-9 and TRBJ1-2, with 9 bases matching TRBD1. Trimming at V came to 1 base and at J to 6 bases, leaving 15 bases not matched to a gene. Germline CDR1 is SEHNR and CDR2 is FQNEAQ (reference sequence). The CDR3 totals 18 residues.